The next 23 T cell receptor beta chains were all read from a single sample in a study of Graves' ophthalmopathy and Graves' hyperthyroidism. RNA transcripts yielded amplified TCR beta CDR3 regions. Following a first-round RT-PCR that used HTBI primers, a second-round multiplex PCR was carried out. In TCRdb, the multiplex PCR reads were re-called with MiXCR into one record per CDR3 protein. The data show over a million distinct CDR3 sequences, 35% to 40% seen once. The specimen was peripheral blood or thyroid tissue (not recorded which). These receptors originate from an adult man with Graves' hyperthyroidism.

This clonotype has at least ten counts. The chain combines TRBV7-9 with TRBJ1-1; a weak D match, TRBD1 (6 bases). This CDR3 comprises 14 residues. The germline V gene encodes CDR1 SEHNR and CDR2 FQNEAQ (reference sequence). The V and J ends lost 1 base and 6 bases respectively, with 12 bases between them. CDR3 in amino acids: CASSLVSGGPEAFF. As DNA, the CDR3 is TGTGCCAGCAGCTTAGTATCTGGGGGCCCTGAAGCTTTCTTT.

On this clonotype itself: This may arise from a read error, as a much more abundant clone is one base away. The rearrangement uses TRBV16 and TRBJ1-2; maybe TRBD1 (5 bases). Germline CDR1 KGHSY, CDR2 FQNENV. The length of the CDR3 is 11 residues. CDR3 sequence (DNA): TGTGACAGCAGCATCGGGGGGGGCTACACCTTC. Protein product: CDSSIGGGYTF.

About this clonotype: At one of its ends the junction is not consistent with the germline gene, which may arise from a read error. The V gene is TRBV4-1, the J gene TRBJ2-5; 10 nucleotides agree with TRBD2. The CDR3 extends over 16 amino acids. Germline V CDR1 and CDR2: MGHRA, YSYEKL. In DNA, the CDR3 is TGCGCCAGCAGCGAAGAGAGCGGGGGGGGACAAGAGACCCAGTACTTC. Translating gives CASSEESGGGQETQYF.

This clonotype was seen repeatedly, ten times or more. The chain uses TRBV7-2 and TRBJ2-3, with no clear D. V was pared by 1 base and J by 4 bases, with 6 bases between. This CDR3 has 13 amino acids. The germline V gene encodes CDR1 SGHTA and CDR2 FQGNSA. The CDR3 DNA reads as TGTGCCAGCAGCTTAGGGCTCGCAGATACGCAGTATTTT. Translating it yields CASSLGLADTQYF.

This chain uses TRBV10-3 with TRBJ1-2, with 7 bases matching TRBD1. Germline CDR1 and CDR2: ENHRY and SYGVKD. J gave up 2 bases and V 9 bases, and 15 bases lay outside the gene matches. This CDR3 spans 16 amino acids. CDR3 residues: CAIGRRDSLLNYGYTF. DNA of the CDR3: TGTGCCATAGGGCGCCGGGACAGTCTTTTAAACTATGGCTACACCTTC.

This clonotype was detected only a few times. A much larger clone differs by one base, so this may be a read error. The chain has TRBV19 and TRBJ1-1; tentative D call: TRBD1 (5 bases). Germline V gene data show CDR1 as LNHDA and CDR2 as SQIVND (reference sequence). V lost 7 bases and J 5 bases, leaving 8 bases between the germline ends. This CDR3 contains 11 residues. The CDR3 is CASMRGTEAFF. CDR3 DNA: TGTGCCAGTATGCGGGGGACTGAAGCTTTCTTT.

This clonotype was recorded at least ten times. This sequence may be a read error, since a much larger clone differs from it by one base. The genes are TRBV6-5 and TRBJ1-3, with D unclear. Per the germline V gene, CDR1 is MNHEY and CDR2 is SVGAGI. V dropped 6 bases and J dropped 0 bases, with 6 bases sitting between them. The CDR3 is made up of 13 amino acids. The CDR3 DNA is TGTGCCAGCAGACTGAGCTCTGGAAACACCATATATTTT. This gives the protein CASRLSSGNTIYF.

J is TRBJ2-5 and V is TRBV19; weak D call: TRBD1 (6 bases). Matching the DNA end better, TRBJ2-1 makes the J call doubtful. The CDR3 consists of 15 residues. Germline V gives CDR1 LNHDA, CDR2 SQIVND (reference sequence). DNA for the CDR3: TGTGCCAGTACCACACTCGGGACACCAAACAATGAGCAGTTCTTC. This encodes CASTTLGTPNNEQFF.

The chain has TRBV29-1 and TRBJ1-4, with D possibly being TRBD1 (5 bases). Trimming removed 5 bases from V and 5 bases from J, with 6 bases in between. This CDR3 is 11 amino acids long. Germline V gene sequence: CDR1 SQVTM, CDR2 ANQGSEA. The DNA for the CDR3 is TGCAGCGTTTGGGACAATGAAAAACTGTTTTTT. It encodes CSVWDNEKLFF.

V is TRBV2 and J is TRBJ2-5; D gene ambiguous. Per germline, CDR1 SNHLY and CDR2 FYNNEI. V was pared by 4 bases and J by 2 bases, with 8 bases between. The CDR3 covers 13 residues. The DNA of the CDR3 is TGTGCCAGCAGTGGTCCCCTGCAAGAGACCCAGTACTTC. Residues: CASSGPLQETQYF.

V and J are TRBV7-3 and TRBJ2-3; TRBD1 aligns across 7 bases. Unmatched junction bases numbered 7, after V lost 4 bases and J lost 3 bases. The length of the CDR3 is 15 residues. The germline gives CDR1 SGHTA, CDR2 FQGTGA. The CDR3, as DNA: TGTGCCAGCAGCTCACTGACAGGGTCTACAGATACGCAGTATTTT. Residues: CASSSLTGSTDTQYF.

This chain connects TRBV7-2 to TRBJ2-3, with TRBD2 matching over 15 bases. Germline loops: CDR1 SGHTA, CDR2 FQGNSA. The junction had 0 bases not matched to a gene; V was cut back by 1 base and J by 1 base. The CDR3 consists of 17 residues. CDR3 sequence: CASSLGTSGGGTDTQYF. The CDR3 nucleotides are TGTGCCAGCAGCTTAGGGACTAGCGGGGGGGGCACAGATACGCAGTATTTT.

In this sample, this clonotype turned up a few times. The chain couples TRBV7-2 to TRBJ2-5, with a tentative D call TRBD2 (6 bases). The CDR3 runs to 19 residues. Germline CDR1 SGHTA, CDR2 FQGNSA. Trimming left V 2 bases short and J 2 bases short, with 24 bases between. CDR3 coding DNA: TGTGCCAGCAGCTTATTCTTTGGTCCGGGAGTACTTCGTCAAGAGACCCAGTACTTC. The encoded protein is CASSLFFGPGVLRQETQYF. Combining the CDR3 with reference TRBV7-2 and TRBJ2-5 gives the whole variable domain GAGVSQSPSNKVTEKGKDVELRCDPISGHTALYWYRQSLGQGLEFLIYFQGNSAPDKSGLPSDRFSAERTGGSVSTLTIQRTQQEDSAVYLCASSLFFGPGVLRQETQYFGPGTRLLVL.

The chain couples TRBV6-2 or TRBV6-3 to TRBJ1-4; the match to TRBD1 covers 7 bases. CDR1 is MNHEY, CDR2 SVGEGT, per germline. The CDR3 has 16 residues. Trimming at V came to 2 bases and at J to 8 bases, leaving 11 bases not matched to a gene. CDR3 sequence (DNA): TGTGCCAGCAGTTACGAACGGGACAGAATAAAAGAAAAACTGTTTTTT. Protein product: CASSYERDRIKEKLFF.

There are many counts of this clonotype. The chain's CDR3 is CASSDTRTPGEQYF. CDR3 DNA sequence: TGTGCCAGCAGTGACACCAGAACGCCGGGTGAGCAGTACTTC. The rearrangement uses TRBV2 and TRBJ2-7, with D unresolved. Trimming removed 3 bases at V and 7 bases at J, with 16 bases between. The CDR3 runs 14 residues. Per germline, CDR1 SNHLY and CDR2 FYNNEI.

CDR3 in DNA: TGTGCCACCATTCGGGAGGAGACACTCTACGAGCAGTACTTC. This translates into CATIREETLYEQYF. The chain is built from TRBV10-3 and TRBJ2-7, with 7 bases identical to TRBD2. The ends lost 10 bases at V and 3 bases at J; junction bases unmatched: 12. Germline V lookup: CDR1 ENHRY, CDR2 SYGVKD. The CDR3 runs 14 residues.

At least ten counts were recorded for this clonotype. The rearrangement joins TRBV25-1 to TRBJ1-6; D unclear. Germline V gene data show CDR1 as MGHDK and CDR2 as SYGVNS. V lost 1 base and J lost 4, with 17 bases in between. This CDR3 has 18 amino acids. In DNA form, the CDR3 reads TGTGCCAGCAGTGAATCCCGAGCCACGACCCGGTATAATTCACCCCTCCACTTT. Encoded protein: CASSESRATTRYNSPLHF.

This clonotype was found a few times. The V and J genes are TRBV20-1 and TRBJ2-3; 11 bases map to TRBD2. From germline, CDR1 is DFQATT and CDR2 SNEGSKA (reference sequence). CDR3 length: 16 amino acids. J was trimmed by 2 bases and V by 1 base; bases with no gene match: 5. The CDR3 loop is CSARVSGRGVTDTQYF. CDR3 nucleotides: TGCAGTGCTAGAGTTAGCGGGAGGGGAGTCACAGATACGCAGTATTTT.

CDR3 in amino acids: CASSRGQGSSVYGYTF. CDR3 bases: TGTGCCAGCAGCCGGGGACAGGGCTCGTCTGTCTATGGCTACACCTTC. The rearrangement uses TRBV7-9 and TRBJ1-2, with TRBD1 matching 9 bases. This CDR3 is built from 16 residues. J gave up 4 bases and V 5 bases, and 11 bases lay outside the gene matches. In germline, CDR1 is SEHNR, CDR2 FQNEAQ (reference sequence).

This rearrangement joins TRBV5-1 to TRBJ2-7; 12 nucleotides line up with TRBD1. The CDR3 extends over 19 amino acids. V gave up 3 bases and J gave up 3 bases; unmatched junction bases: 16. CDR1 and CDR2 (germline): SGHRS, YFSETQ. CDR3 sequence reads: CASSSGQGASPGQDYEQYF. Here the CDR3 DNA reads TGCGCCAGCAGCTCGGGACAGGGGGCGTCACCGGGACAGGACTACGAGCAGTACTTC.

The V and J genes are TRBV6-1 and TRBJ2-5, with a weak D call TRBD1 (5 bases). CDR1 MNHNS and CDR2 SASEGT come from the germline V gene. The V and J ends lost 4 bases and 13 bases respectively, with 13 bases between them. This CDR3 has 11 residues. In DNA form, the CDR3 reads TGTGCCAGCAGTGCCACGGACAATCCGTACTTC. The encoded protein is CASSATDNPYF.

V usage is TRBV7-2 and J usage is TRBJ2-5; 7 nucleotides agree with TRBD1. This CDR3 contains 14 residues. V was pared by 1 base and J by 5 bases, with 4 bases of the junction left unmatched. CDR1 SGHTA and CDR2 FQGNSA come from the germline V gene. CDR3 nucleotides: TGTGCCAGCAGCTTAGACAGGGGAATGGAGACCCAGTACTTC. It translates to CASSLDRGMETQYF.

The rearrangement links TRBV29-1 to TRBJ1-1; no reliable D call. CDR3 length: 13 residues. V gave up 5 bases and J gave up 5 bases, with 15 bases separating them. The germline V gene has CDR1 SQVTM and CDR2 ANQGSEA. CDR3 nucleotide sequence: TGCAGCGTTTCGACCGGAACCGGGACTGAAGCTTTCTTT. Amino acid sequence: CSVSTGTGTEAFF.